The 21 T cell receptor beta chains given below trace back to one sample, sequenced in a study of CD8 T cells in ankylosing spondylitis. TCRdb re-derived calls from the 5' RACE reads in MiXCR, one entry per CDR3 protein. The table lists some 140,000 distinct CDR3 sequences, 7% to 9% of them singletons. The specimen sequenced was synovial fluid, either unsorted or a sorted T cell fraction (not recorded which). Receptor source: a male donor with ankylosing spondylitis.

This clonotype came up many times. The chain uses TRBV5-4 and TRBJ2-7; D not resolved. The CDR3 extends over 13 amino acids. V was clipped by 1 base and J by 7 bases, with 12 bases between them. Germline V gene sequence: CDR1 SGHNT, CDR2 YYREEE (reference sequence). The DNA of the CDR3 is TGTGCCAGCAGCTTGAATAGGGCGTGGGAGCAGTACTTC. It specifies CASSLNRAWEQYF.

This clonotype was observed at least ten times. The CDR3 reads CASSLLQGADTEAFF. CDR3 sequence (DNA): TGTGCCAGCAGCTTACTTCAGGGGGCCGACACTGAAGCTTTCTTT. This chain uses TRBV7-8 with TRBJ1-1; 8 nucleotides agree with TRBD1. The junction had 5 bases not matched to a gene; V was cut back by 2 bases and J by 3 bases. The CDR3 has 15 amino acids. The germline CDR1 and CDR2 sequences are SGHVS and FQNEAQ.

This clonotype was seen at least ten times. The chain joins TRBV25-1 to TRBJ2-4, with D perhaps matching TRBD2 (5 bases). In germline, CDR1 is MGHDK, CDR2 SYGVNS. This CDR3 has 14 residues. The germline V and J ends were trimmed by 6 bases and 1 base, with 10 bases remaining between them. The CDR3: CASRPVAAKNIQYF. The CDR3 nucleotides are TGTGCCAGCAGACCCGTAGCGGCCAAAAACATTCAGTACTTC.

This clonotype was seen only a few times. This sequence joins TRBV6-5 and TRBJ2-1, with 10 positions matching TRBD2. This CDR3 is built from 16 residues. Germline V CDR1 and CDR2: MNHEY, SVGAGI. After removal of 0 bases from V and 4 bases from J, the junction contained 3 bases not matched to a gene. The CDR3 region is CASSYSILAGYNEQFF. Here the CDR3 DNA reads TGTGCCAGCAGTTACTCGATACTAGCGGGATACAATGAGCAGTTCTTC.

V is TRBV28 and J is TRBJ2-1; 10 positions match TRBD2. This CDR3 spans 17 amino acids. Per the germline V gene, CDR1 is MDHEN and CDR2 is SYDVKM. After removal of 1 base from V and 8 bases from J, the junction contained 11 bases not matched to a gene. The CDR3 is CASSLSSASGSWYEQFF. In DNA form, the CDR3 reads TGTGCCAGCAGTTTATCCTCGGCTAGCGGGAGTTGGTATGAGCAGTTCTTC.

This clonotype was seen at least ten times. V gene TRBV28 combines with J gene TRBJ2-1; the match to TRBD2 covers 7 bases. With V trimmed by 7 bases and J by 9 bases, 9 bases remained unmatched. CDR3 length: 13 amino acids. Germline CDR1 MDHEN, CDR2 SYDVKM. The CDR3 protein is CASISSGGGEQFF. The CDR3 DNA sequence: TGTGCCAGCATTTCATCGGGGGGAGGTGAGCAGTTCTTC.

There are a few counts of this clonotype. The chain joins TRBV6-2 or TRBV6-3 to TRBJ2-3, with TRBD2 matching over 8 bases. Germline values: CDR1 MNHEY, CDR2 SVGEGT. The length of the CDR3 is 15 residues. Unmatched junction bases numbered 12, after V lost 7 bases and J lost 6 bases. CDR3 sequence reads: CASTSLGASGDTQYF. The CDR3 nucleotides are TGTGCCAGCACCTCCCTCGGGGCTAGCGGGGATACGCAGTATTTT.

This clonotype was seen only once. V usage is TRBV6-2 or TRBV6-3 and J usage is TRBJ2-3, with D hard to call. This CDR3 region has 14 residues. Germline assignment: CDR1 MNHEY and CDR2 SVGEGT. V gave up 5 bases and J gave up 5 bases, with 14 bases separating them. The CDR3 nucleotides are TGTGCCAGCAGTGATCGACGGGTTTTAGATACGCAGTATTTT. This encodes CASSDRRVLDTQYF.

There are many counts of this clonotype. The CDR3 region is CASSPPGGGSNQPQHF. DNA of the CDR3: TGTGCCAGCAGTCCCCCCGGAGGGGGGAGCAATCAGCCCCAGCATTTT. The rearrangement links TRBV27 to TRBJ1-5; TRBD1 is a possible D gene (6 bases). The germline V gene has CDR1 MNHEY and CDR2 SMNVEV (reference sequence). The CDR3 spans 16 residues. Trimming pared 5 bases from V and 1 base from J, leaving 15 bases between.

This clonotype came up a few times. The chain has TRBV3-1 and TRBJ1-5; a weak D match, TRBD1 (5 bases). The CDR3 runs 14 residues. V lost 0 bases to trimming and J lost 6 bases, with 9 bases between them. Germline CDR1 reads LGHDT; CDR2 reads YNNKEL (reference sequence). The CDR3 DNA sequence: TGTGCCAGCAGCCAAGATGGGGGAGGTCAGCCCCAGCATTTT. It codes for CASSQDGGGQPQHF.

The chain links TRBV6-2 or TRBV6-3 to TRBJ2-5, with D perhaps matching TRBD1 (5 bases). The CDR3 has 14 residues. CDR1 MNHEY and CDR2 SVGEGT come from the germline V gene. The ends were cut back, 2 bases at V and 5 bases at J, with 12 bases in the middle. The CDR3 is CASSYGQSRETQYF. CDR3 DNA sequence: TGTGCCAGCAGTTACGGACAATCCCGGGAGACCCAGTACTTC.

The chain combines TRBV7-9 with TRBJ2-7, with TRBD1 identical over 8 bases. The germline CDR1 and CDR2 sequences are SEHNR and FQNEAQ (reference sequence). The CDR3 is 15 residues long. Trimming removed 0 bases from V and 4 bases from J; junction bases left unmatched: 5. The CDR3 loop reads CASSLAGQDKYEQYF. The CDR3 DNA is TGTGCCAGCAGCTTAGCGGGACAGGACAAATACGAGCAGTACTTC.

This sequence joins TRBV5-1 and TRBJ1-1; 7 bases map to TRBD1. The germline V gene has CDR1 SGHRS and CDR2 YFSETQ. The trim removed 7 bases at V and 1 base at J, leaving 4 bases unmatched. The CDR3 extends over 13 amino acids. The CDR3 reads CASARQGNTEAFF. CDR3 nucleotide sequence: TGCGCCAGCGCCCGACAGGGGAACACTGAAGCTTTCTTT.

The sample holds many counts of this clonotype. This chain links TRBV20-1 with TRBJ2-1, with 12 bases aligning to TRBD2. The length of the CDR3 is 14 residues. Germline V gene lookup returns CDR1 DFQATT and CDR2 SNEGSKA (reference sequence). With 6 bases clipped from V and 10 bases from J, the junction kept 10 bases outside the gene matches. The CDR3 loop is CSAPLAGGRREQFF. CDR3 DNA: TGCAGTGCGCCTCTAGCGGGAGGGCGCAGAGAGCAGTTCTTC.

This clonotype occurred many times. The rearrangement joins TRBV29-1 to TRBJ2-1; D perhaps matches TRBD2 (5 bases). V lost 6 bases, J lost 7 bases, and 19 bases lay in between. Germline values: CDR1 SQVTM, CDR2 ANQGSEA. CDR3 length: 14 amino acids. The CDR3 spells CSVCEGACMNEQFF. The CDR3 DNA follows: TGCAGCGTGTGTGAGGGAGCGTGCATGAATGAGCAGTTCTTC.

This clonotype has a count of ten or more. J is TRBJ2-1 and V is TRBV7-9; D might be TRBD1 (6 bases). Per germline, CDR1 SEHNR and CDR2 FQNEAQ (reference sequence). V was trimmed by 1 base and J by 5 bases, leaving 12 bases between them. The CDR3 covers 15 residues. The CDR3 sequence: CASSLVWGLNNEQFF. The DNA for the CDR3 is TGTGCCAGCAGCTTAGTGTGGGGGCTGAACAATGAGCAGTTCTTC.

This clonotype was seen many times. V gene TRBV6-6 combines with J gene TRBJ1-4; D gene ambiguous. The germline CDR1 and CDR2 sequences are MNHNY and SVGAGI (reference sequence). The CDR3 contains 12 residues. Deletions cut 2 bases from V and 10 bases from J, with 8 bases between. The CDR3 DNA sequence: TGTGCCAGCAGTTACGAGAAGGGAAAACTGTTTTTT. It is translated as CASSYEKGKLFF.

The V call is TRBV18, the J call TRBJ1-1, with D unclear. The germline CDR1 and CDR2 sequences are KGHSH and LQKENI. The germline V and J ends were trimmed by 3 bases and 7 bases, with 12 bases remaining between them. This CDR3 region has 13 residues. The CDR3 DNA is TGTGCCAGCTCACCGCGAGGTCAGGATGAAGCTTTCTTT. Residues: CASSPRGQDEAFF.

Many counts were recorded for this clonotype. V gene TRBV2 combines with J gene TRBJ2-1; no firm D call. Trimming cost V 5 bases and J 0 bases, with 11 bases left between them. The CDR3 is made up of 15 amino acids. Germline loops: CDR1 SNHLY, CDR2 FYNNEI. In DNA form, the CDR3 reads TGTGCCAGCAGTACCCTCCCCTCCTCCTACAATGAGCAGTTCTTC. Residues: CASSTLPSSYNEQFF.

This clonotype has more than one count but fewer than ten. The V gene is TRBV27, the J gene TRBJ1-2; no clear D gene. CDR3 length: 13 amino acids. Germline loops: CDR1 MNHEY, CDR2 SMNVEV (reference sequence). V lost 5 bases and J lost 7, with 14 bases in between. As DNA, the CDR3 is TGTGCCAGCAGTCTTTCACGGGTCTCTGGCTACACCTTC. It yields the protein CASSLSRVSGYTF.

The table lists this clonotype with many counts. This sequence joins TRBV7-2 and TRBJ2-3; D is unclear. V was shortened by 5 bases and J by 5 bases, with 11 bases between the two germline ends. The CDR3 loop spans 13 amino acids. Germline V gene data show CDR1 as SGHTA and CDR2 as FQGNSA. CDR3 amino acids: CASSLPKEDTQYF. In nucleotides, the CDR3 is TGTGCCAGCAGCCTCCCAAAGGAAGATACGCAGTATTTT.